This T cell receptor (beta chain) was identified in a study of T cell responses to AZD1222 COVID-19 vaccine (dated by TCRdb to the early 2020s). Study-wide context: TCR sequencing was performed for over 230 trial participants, of whom around 200 were given two doses of AZD1222 and some 25 were given two doses of MenACWY control vaccine. Trial participants were enrolled into age subgroups of 18-55, 56-69 and 70-plus years, which contained approximately 150, 30 and 60 TCR-sequenced participants, respectively. The paper's findings and limits, for the study overall: No day 14 peak-response samples were available, so repertoires were characterized only after the peak T cell response. Vaccine-associated CD4 TCRs spanned the whole spike protein, with dominant responses in regions 160-218 and 743-854. Conclusions about previously exposed vaccinees were limited because only a handful of AZD1222 recipients were SARS-CoV-2 seropositive at baseline. After two AZD1222 doses, spike-specific TCR breadth and depth were significantly higher than at day 0 and than in MenACWY recipients. Reportedly, almost half of the unique spike-specific TCRs recognized epitopes lying outside the regions that are mutated in the B.1.351 and B.1.1.7 variants. In the small 56-69-year group, the increase in depth fell short of significance, most likely because of low power. Participants were mostly white British and included more females than males, and it was suggested by the authors that clonal diversity may have been underestimated.

In the paper's terms, the time point label means: baseline before first vaccination. The sample's treatment or condition label, decoded: meningococcal conjugate vaccine given as trial control. Samples from vaccinated people were obtained from the UK trials COV001 and COV002, which included a single-blind randomized controlled phase 2/3 trial of AZD1222 (ChAdOx1 nCoV-19) in healthy adults. Trial participant PBMC samples were collected at day 0 and day 28 after the second dose for TCRbeta chain sequencing. Cut back by 4 bases and 6 bases, the V and J ends lie 16 bases apart. According to the germline V gene, CDR1 reads SGHAT and CDR2 reads FQNNGV. From the cysteine up to the phenylalanine, the CDR3 has a length of 14 residues. The entry retains the CDR3 DNA only, 42 bases that are in frame from base 1. The CDR3 regions of human TCRbeta chains were analyzed by immunosequencing. Concerning the study's data processing: Repertoire TCRs were checked for matches against a reference library of SARS-CoV-2-specific TCRs that had been generated using the MIRA antigen-specificity platform. Breadth was defined as the fraction of unique TCRs that were SARS-CoV-2-associated. Depth was defined as the fraction of total T cells that were SARS-CoV-2-associated. Using the MIRA data, each spike-specific TCR was assigned both to the spike region to which the TCR was reactive and to a CD4 or CD8 class. Log10-transformed breadth and depth values were compared by one-way ANOVA with Sidak's multiple comparisons tests. Imported from immuneACCESS, the table was reduced by TCRdb to in-frame sequences with V and J called. These copies leave out some clones; in studies compared against another copy, an unresolved V gene accounts for under half, and the cause of the remainder is not known. V, J and clone size are taken as reported in that table, and D and trimming were inferred from the DNA itself. In all, the sample holds 84,000 or so clones, and around 91% of those were seen once. 4% to 6% of the sample comes from the top ten.

As for this clone: The specificity of this receptor is unknown. Per-base qualities were not stored, and no clone one base away is much larger.

Material: peripheral blood, obtained on day 0 of MenACWY control vaccination. This chain is built from TRBV11-2 and TRBJ2-7; no D segment can be confidently identified. This clonotype originated in an adult in good health. Here the CDR3 is given as CASSWVRMMGEQYF. The nucleotide sequence is given as TGTGCCAGCAGCTGGGTTCGCATGATGGGCGAGCAGTACTTC.